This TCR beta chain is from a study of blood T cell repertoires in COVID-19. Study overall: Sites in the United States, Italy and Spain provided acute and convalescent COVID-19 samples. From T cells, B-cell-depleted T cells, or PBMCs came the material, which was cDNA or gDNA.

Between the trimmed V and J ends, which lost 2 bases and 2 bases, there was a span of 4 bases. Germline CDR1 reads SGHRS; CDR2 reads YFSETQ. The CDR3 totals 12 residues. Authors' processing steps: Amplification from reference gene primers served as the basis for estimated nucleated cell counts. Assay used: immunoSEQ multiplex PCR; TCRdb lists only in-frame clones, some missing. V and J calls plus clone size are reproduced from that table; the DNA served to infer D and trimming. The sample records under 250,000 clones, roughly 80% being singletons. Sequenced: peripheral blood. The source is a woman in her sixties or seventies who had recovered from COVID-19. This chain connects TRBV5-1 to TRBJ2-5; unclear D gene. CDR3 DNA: TGCGCCAGCAGCTTTCTTCAAGAGACCCAGTACTTC. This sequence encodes CASSFLQETQYF.